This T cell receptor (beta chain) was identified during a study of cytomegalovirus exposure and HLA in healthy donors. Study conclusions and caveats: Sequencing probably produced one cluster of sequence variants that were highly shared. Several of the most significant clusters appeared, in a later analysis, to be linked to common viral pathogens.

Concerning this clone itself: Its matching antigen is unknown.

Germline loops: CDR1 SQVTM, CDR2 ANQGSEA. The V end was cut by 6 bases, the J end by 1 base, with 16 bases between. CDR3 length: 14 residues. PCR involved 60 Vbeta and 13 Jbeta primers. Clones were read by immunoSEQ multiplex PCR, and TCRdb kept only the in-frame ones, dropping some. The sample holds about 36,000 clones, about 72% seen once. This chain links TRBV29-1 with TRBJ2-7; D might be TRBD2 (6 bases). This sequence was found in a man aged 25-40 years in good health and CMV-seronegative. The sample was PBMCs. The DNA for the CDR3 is TGCAGCGTCGCCGAGGAGGGCGAGTCCTACGAGCAGTACTTC. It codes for CSVAEEGESYEQYF.